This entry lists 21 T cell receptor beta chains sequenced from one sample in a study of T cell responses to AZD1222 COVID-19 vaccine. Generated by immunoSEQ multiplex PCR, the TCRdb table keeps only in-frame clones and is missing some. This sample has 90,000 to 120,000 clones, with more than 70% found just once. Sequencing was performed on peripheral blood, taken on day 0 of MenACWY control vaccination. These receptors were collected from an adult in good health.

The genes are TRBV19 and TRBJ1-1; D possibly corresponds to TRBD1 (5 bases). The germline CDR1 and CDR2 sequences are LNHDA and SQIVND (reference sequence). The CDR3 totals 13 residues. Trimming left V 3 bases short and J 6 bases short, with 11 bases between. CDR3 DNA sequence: TGTGCCAGTAGTATGGGACTCGGGTCTGAAGCTTTCTTT. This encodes CASSMGLGSEAFF. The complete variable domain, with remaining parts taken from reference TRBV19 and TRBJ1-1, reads DGGITQSPKYLFRKEGQNVTLSCEQNLNHDAMYWYRQDPGQGLRLIYYSQIVNDFQKGDIAEGYSVSREKKESFPLTVTSAQKNPTAFYLCASSMGLGSEAFFGQGTRLTVV.

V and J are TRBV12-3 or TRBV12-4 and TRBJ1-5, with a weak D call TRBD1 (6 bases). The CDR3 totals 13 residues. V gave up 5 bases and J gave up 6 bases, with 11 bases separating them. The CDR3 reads CASSGGGGQPQHF. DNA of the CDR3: TGTGCCAGCAGTGGAGGGGGGGGTCAGCCCCAGCATTTT.

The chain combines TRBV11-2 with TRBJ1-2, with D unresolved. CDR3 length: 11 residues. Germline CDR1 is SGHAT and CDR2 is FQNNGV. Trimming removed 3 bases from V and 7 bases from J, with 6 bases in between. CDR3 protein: CASSFRGGYTF. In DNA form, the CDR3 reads TGTGCCAGCAGCTTCCGGGGTGGCTACACCTTC. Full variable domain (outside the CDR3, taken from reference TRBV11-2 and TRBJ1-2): EAGVAQSPRYKIIEKRQSVAFWCNPISGHATLYWYQQILGQGPKLLIQFQNNGVVDDSQLPKDRFSAERLKGVDSTLKIQPAKLEDSAVYLCASSFRGGYTFGSGTRLTVV.

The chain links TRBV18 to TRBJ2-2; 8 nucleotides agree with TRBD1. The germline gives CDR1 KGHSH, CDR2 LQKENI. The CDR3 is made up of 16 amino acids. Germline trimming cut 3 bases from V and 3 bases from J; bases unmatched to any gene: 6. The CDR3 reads CASSPRTGIHTGELFF. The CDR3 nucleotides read TGTGCCAGCTCACCCCGGACAGGGATTCACACCGGGGAGCTGTTTTTT. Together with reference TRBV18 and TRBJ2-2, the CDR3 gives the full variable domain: NAGVMQNPRHLVRRRGQEARLRCSPMKGHSHVYWYRQLPEEGLKFMVYLQKENIIDESGMPKERFSAEFPKEGPSILRIQQVVRGDSAAYFCASSPRTGIHTGELFFGEGSRLTVL.

The CDR3 protein is CASSITDYEQYF. CDR3 nucleotides: TGTGCCAGCAGTATTACAGACTACGAGCAGTACTTC. The genes are TRBV5-6 and TRBJ2-7; D is ambiguous. Trimming took 5 bases from V and 3 from J, leaving 9 bases between them. CDR3 length equals 12 residues. CDR1 SGHDT and CDR2 YYEEEE come from the germline V gene. Full variable domain (missing parts from reference TRBV5-6 and TRBJ2-7): DAGVTQSPTHLIKTRGQQVTLRCSPKSGHDTVSWYQQALGQGPQFIFQYYEEEERQRGNFPDRFSGHQFPNYSSELNVNALLLGDSALYLCASSITDYEQYFGPGTRLTVT.

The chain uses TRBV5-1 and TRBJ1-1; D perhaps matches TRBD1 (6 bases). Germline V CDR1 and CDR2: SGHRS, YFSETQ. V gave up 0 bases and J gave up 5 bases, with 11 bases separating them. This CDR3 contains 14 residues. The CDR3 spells CASSLAGAKTEAFF. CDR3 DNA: TGCGCCAGCAGCTTGGCGGGGGCAAAGACTGAAGCTTTCTTT.

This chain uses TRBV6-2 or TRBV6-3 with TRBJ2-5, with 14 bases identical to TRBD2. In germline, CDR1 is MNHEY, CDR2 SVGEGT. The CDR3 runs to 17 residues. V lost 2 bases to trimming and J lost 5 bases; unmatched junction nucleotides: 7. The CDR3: CASSYLPGLAGEETQYF. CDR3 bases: TGTGCCAGCAGTTACCTTCCGGGACTAGCGGGGGAGGAGACCCAGTACTTC.

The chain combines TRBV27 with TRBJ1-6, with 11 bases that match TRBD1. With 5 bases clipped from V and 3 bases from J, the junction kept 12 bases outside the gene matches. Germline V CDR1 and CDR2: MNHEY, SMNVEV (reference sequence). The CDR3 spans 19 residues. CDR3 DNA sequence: TGTGCCAGCAGTATCCCCATTCCGGGACAGGGGGTCTATAATTCACCCCTCCACTTT. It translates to CASSIPIPGQGVYNSPLHF.

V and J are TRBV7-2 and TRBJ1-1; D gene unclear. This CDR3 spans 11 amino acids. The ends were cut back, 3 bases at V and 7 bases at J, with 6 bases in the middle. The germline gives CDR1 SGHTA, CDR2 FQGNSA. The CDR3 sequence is CASSFGLEAFF. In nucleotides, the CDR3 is TGTGCCAGCAGCTTCGGGCTTGAAGCTTTCTTT.

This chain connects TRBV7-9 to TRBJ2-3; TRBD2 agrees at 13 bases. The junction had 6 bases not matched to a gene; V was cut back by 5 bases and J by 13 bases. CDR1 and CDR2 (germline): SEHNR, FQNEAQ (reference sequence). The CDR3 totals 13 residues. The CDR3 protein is CASSPPTSGGEYF. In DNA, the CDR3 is TGTGCCAGCAGCCCACCAACTAGCGGGGGGGAGTATTTT.

The CDR3 sequence is CASSLQGALYTEAFF. The CDR3 DNA sequence: TGTGCCAGCAGTTTACAAGGGGCCTTGTACACTGAAGCTTTCTTT. The chain couples TRBV27 to TRBJ1-1; D possibly corresponds to TRBD1 (5 bases). V was shortened by 2 bases and J by 3 bases, with 13 bases between the two germline ends. The CDR3 consists of 15 residues. Per the germline V gene, CDR1 is MNHEY and CDR2 is SMNVEV (reference sequence).

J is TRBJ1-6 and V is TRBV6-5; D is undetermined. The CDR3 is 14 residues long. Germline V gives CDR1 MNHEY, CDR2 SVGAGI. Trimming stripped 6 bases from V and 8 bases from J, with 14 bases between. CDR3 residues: CASSLKVVYSPLHF. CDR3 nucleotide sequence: TGTGCCAGCAGCTTGAAGGTGGTTTATTCACCCCTCCACTTT.

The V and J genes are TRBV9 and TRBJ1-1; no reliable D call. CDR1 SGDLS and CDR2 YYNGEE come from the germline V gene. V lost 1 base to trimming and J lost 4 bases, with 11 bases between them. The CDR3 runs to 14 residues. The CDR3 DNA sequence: TGTGCCAGCAGCGTAAACGGGATGGTCACTGAAGCTTTCTTT. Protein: CASSVNGMVTEAFF.

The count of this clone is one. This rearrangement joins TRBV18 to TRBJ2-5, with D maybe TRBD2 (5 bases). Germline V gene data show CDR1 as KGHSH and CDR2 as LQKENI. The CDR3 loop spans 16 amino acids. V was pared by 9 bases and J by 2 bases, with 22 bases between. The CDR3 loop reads CARNGSGNDHQETQYF. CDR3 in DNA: TGTGCCAGGAACGGTTCCGGGAACGATCATCAAGAGACCCAGTACTTC.

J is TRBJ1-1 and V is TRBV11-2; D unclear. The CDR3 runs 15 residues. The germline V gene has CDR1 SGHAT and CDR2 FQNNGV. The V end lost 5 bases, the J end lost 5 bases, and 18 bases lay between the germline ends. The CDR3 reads CASSPYEGFETEAFF. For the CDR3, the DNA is TGTGCCAGCAGCCCCTATGAAGGGTTTGAGACTGAAGCTTTCTTT.

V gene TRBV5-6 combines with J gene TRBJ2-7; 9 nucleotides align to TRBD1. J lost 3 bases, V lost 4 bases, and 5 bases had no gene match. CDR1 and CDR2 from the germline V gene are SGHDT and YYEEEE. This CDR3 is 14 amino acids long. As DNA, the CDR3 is TGTGCCAGCAGCCCGGGGACAGGGAGCTACGAGCAGTACTTC. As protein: CASSPGTGSYEQYF.

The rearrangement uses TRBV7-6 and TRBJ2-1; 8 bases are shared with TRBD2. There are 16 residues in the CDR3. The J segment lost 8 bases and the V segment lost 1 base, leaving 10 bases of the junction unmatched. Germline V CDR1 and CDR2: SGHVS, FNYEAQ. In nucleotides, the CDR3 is TGTGCCAGCAGCTTAGAGTTAGCGGCGGGGGGCCATGAGCAGTTCTTC. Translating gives CASSLELAAGGHEQFF. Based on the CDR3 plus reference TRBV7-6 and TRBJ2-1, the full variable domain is GAGVSQSPRYKVTKRGQDVALRCDPISGHVSLYWYRQALGQGPEFLTYFNYEAQQDKSGLPNDRFSAERPEGSISTLTIQRTEQRDSAMYRCASSLELAAGGHEQFFGPGTRLTVL.

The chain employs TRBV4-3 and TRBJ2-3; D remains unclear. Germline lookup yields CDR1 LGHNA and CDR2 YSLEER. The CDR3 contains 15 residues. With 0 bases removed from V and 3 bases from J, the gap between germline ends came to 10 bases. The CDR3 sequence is CASSQDPSATDTQYF. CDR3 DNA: TGCGCCAGCAGCCAAGATCCCAGCGCGACAGATACGCAGTATTTT.

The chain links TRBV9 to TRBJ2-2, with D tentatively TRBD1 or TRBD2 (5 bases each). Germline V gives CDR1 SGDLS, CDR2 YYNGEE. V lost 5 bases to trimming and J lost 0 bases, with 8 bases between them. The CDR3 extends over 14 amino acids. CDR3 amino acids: CASRPGPNTGELFF. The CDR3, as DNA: TGTGCCAGCAGACCGGGGCCGAACACCGGGGAGCTGTTTTTT.

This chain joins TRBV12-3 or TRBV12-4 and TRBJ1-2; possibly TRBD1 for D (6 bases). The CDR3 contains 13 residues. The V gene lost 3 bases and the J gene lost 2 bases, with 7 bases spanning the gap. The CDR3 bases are TGTGCCAGCAGTTTTGGACAGAACTATGGCTACACCTTC. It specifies CASSFGQNYGYTF.

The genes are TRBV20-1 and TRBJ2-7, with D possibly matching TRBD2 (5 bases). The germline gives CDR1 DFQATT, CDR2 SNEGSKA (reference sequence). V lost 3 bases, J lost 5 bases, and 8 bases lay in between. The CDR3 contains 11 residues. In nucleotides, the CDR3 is TGCAGTGCTAGTGAGGGTCACGAGCAGTACTTC. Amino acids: CSASEGHEQYF.